The next 2 T cell receptor beta chains were all read from a single sample in a study of cytotoxic CD8 clonotypes in ibrutinib-treated CLL. Using immunoSEQ multiplex PCR, the repertoire was profiled, and TCRdb retains in-frame clones only, with some absent. The sample has about 140,000 clones; roughly 77% are singletons. The specimen was PBMCs, collected after 12 months of ibrutinib treatment. The receptors originated from a human donor with chronic lymphocytic leukemia.

This clone showed up just once. The chain recombines TRBV6-6 with TRBJ2-2; D gene uncertain. The V gene lost 5 bases and the J gene lost 3 bases, with 13 bases spanning the gap. The CDR3 is 15 amino acids. Germline CDR1 reads MNHNY; CDR2 reads SVGAGI (reference sequence). CDR3 sequence reads: CASSPRRGDTGELFF. The CDR3 bases are TGTGCCAGCAGTCCCCGTCGCGGTGACACCGGGGAGCTGTTTTTT.

In its sample, this clone was seen a few times. V and J are TRBV25-1 and TRBJ2-7; D is perhaps TRBD2 (6 bases). Trimming took off 6 bases at V and 6 bases at J, with 15 bases between the two ends. The germline V gene encodes CDR1 MGHDK and CDR2 SYGVNS. The CDR3 length is 13 residues. CDR3 protein: CASSGGTLGEQYF. As DNA, the CDR3 is TGTGCCAGCAGCGGCGGGACCCTGGGCGAGCAGTACTTC.